Listed below are T cell receptor beta chains from one sample, sequenced in a study of T cells in localized non-small cell lung cancer. Sequencing used immunoSEQ multiplex PCR; TCRdb keeps in-frame clones, though not all of them. The sample lists some 72,000 clones, just under 85% occurring once. Sequencing used peripheral blood, obtained before any cancer treatment. Receptors originate from a man between 40 and 70 years old with stage I lung adenocarcinoma. The CDR3 runs from the conserved cysteine through the conserved F or W. D genes are given only for firm matches. Clone sizes are given selectively: once, few, many, or a class where the clone is expanded.

size	V	J	D	CDR3	DNA
NA	TRBV9	TRBJ2-1	TRBD2	CASSVDAGGPAYNEQFF	TGTGCCAGCAGCGTAGATGCGGGAGGGCCGGCTTACAATGAGCAGTTCTTC
once	TRBV15	TRBJ2-2	NA	CATSRDKGLGRAGELFF	TGTGCCACCAGCAGAGATAAGGGCTTGGGAAGGGCCGGGGAGCTGTTTTTT
NA	TRBV5-1	TRBJ2-7	NA	CASSSPNLYEQYF	TGCGCCAGCAGCTCCCCAAATCTATACGAGCAGTACTTC
NA	TRBV20-1	TRBJ1-2	NA	CSARVTYGYTF	TGCAGTGCTAGAGTTACCTATGGCTACACCTTC
NA	TRBV19	TRBJ2-5	TRBD2	CASTLGTSKRETQYF	TGTGCCAGTACCCTAGGGACTAGCAAAAGAGAGACCCAGTACTTC
once	TRBV19	TRBJ1-5	NA	CASSSTVNQPQHF	TGTGCCAGTAGTAGTACAGTCAATCAGCCCCAGCATTTT
NA	TRBV6-5	TRBJ2-5	NA	CASSYSFQKETQYF	TGTGCCAGCAGTTACTCATTTCAGAAAGAGACCCAGTACTTC
NA	TRBV7-8	TRBJ2-3	NA	CASSPLQGPDTQYF	TGTGCCAGCAGCCCCTTACAGGGCCCAGATACGCAGTATTTT
NA	TRBV7-9	TRBJ2-1	TRBD2	CASSAGLAGAAYNEQFF	TGTGCCAGCAGCGCGGGACTAGCGGGAGCCGCCTACAATGAGCAGTTCTTC
NA	TRBV6-6	TRBJ1-2	TRBD1	CACSPDRGVGGYTF	TGTGCCTGCAGCCCGGACAGGGGAGTGGGTGGCTACACCTTC
few	TRBV14	TRBJ1-6	NA	CASSQGTGSNSPLHF	TGTGCCAGCAGCCAAGGAACGGGGTCTAATTCACCCCTCCACTTT
NA	TRBV6-6	TRBJ2-7	NA	CASSYSRYDGSEQYF	TGTGCCAGCAGTTACTCGCGTTATGACGGATCCGAGCAGTACTTC
NA	TRBV10-3	TRBJ2-7	NA	CAISETGREYEQYF	TGTGCCATCAGTGAGACCGGACGAGAGTACGAGCAGTACTTC
once	TRBV29-1	TRBJ1-1	NA	CSVTIGTTEAFF	TGCAGCGTTACAATCGGCACCACTGAAGCTTTCTTT
NA	TRBV6-5	TRBJ2-1	TRBD2	CASKRTSNEQFF	TGTGCCAGCAAAAGGACTAGCAATGAGCAGTTCTTC
NA	TRBV7-8	TRBJ1-5	TRBD1	CASSFNRGGEGNQPQHF	TGTGCCAGCAGCTTTAACAGGGGTGGAGAAGGCAATCAGCCCCAGCATTTT
NA	TRBV5-4	TRBJ1-3	TRBD1	CASSQRTGSNTIYF	TGTGCCAGCAGCCAAAGGACAGGGTCAAACACCATATATTTT
once	TRBV7-9	TRBJ1-1	NA	CASSFAVNTEAFF	TGTGCCAGCAGCTTCGCAGTGAACACTGAAGCTTTCTTT
NA	TRBV13	TRBJ2-3	TRBD1	CASSRGQVSTDTQYF	TGTGCCAGCAGCCGGGGACAGGTTAGCACAGATACGCAGTATTTT
NA	TRBV6-1	TRBJ1-5	TRBD1	CASRDRGPQPQHF	TGTGCCAGCAGGGACAGGGGGCCTCAGCCCCAGCATTTT
once	TRBV15	TRBJ2-4	NA	CATSSRTPGAKNIQYF	TGTGCCACCAGCAGTAGGACTCCGGGAGCCAAAAACATTCAGTACTTC
NA	TRBV19	TRBJ1-2	NA	CASSIGATNYGYTF	TGTGCCAGTAGTATAGGTGCTACTAACTATGGCTACACCTTC
NA	TRBV5-6	TRBJ2-7	NA	CASSLSYRPYEQYF	TGTGCCAGCAGCTTGTCGTACCGACCCTACGAGCAGTACTTC
NA	TRBV4-1	TRBJ1-5	NA	CASSPIPGPKHQPQHF	TGCGCCAGCAGCCCTATCCCGGGACCGAAGCATCAGCCCCAGCATTTT
NA	TRBV5-5	TRBJ1-2	TRBD1	CASSPDRDYGYTF	TGTGCCAGCAGTCCGGACAGGGACTATGGCTACACCTTC
NA	TRBV12-5	TRBJ1-1	NA	CASGLRSEATEAFF	TGTGCTAGTGGTTTGCGTTCAGAGGCCACTGAAGCTTTCTTT
NA	TRBV21-1	TRBJ1-2	NA	CASSKKPGTGGSLDYGYTF	TGTGCCAGCAGCAAAAAACCCGGGACAGGGGGCTCGTTGGACTATGGCTACACCTTC
NA	TRBV2	TRBJ1-2	NA	CASSEAVLGGGYTF	TGTGCCAGCAGTGAAGCAGTCCTCGGGGGTGGCTACACCTTC
NA	TRBV7-3	TRBJ2-3	TRBD2	CASSLLRRTSGRTHTDTQYF	TGTGCCAGCAGCTTATTACGGAGGACTAGCGGGAGGACCCACACAGATACGCAGTATTTT
NA	TRBV5-1	TRBJ1-2	NA	CASSLARTANYGYTF	TGCGCCAGCAGCTTGGCGCGGACAGCGAACTATGGCTACACCTTC
NA	TRBV30	TRBJ1-3	TRBD1	CAWSTGGGNTIYF	TGTGCCTGGAGTACAGGGGGAGGAAACACCATATATTTT
NA	TRBV9	TRBJ1-2	NA	CASSAQTFGGYTF	TGTGCCAGCAGCGCGCAGACCTTCGGGGGCTACACCTTC
NA	TRBV7-2	TRBJ1-4	NA	CASSYYGDNEKLFF	TGTGCCAGCAGCTACTACGGTGATAATGAAAAACTGTTTTTT
once	TRBV6-5	TRBJ1-3	NA	CASSYSREFAGNTIYF	TGTGCCAGCAGTTACTCACGGGAATTCGCTGGAAACACCATATATTTT
NA	TRBV15	TRBJ1-5	NA	CATRARVNQPQHF	TGTGCCACCAGGGCCCGAGTCAATCAGCCCCAGCATTTT
medium-sized	TRBV11-2	TRBJ2-7	NA	CASSLGYFPSESYEQYF	TGTGCCAGCAGCTTAGGCTACTTTCCCAGCGAATCCTACGAGCAGTACTTC
few	TRBV28	TRBJ2-7	NA	CASTVRGGYEQYF	TGTGCCAGCACCGTACGAGGGGGCTACGAGCAGTACTTC
NA	TRBV29-1	TRBJ1-1	NA	CSVVADRELQMNTEAFF	TGCAGCGTTGTCGCCGACCGGGAGCTCCAAATGAACACTGAAGCTTTCTTT
few	TRBV12-5	TRBJ1-1	TRBD1	CASGLVLFGQGMGTEAFF	TGTGCTAGTGGTTTGGTACTTTTCGGACAGGGCATGGGGACTGAAGCTTTCTTT
NA	TRBV7-2	TRBJ1-3	NA	CASSLGLGNTIYF	TGTGCCAGCAGCTTAGGGCTTGGAAACACCATATATTTT
NA	TRBV18	TRBJ2-3	NA	CASSPYFTDTQYF	TGTGCCAGCTCACCATATTTCACAGATACGCAGTATTTT
NA	TRBV10-3	TRBJ2-7	NA	CAISVLASRYEQYF	TGTGCCATCAGTGTTCTAGCCTCTCGGTACGAGCAGTACTTC
NA	TRBV6-6	TRBJ2-2	TRBD2	CASRRRTSGNTGELFF	TGTGCCAGCAGACGTCGGACTAGCGGCAACACCGGGGAGCTGTTTTTT
few	TRBV19	TRBJ1-1	NA	CASSTVVRTEAFF	TGTGCCAGTAGTACCGTGGTTAGGACTGAAGCTTTCTTT
NA	TRBV7-6	TRBJ1-1	NA	CASSLRVTGTEAFF	TGTGCCAGCAGCTTAAGGGTAACAGGGACTGAAGCTTTCTTT
NA	TRBV6-5	TRBJ1-5	TRBD1	CASSKRDRTQPQHF	TGTGCCAGCAGTAAACGGGACAGAACACAGCCCCAGCATTTT
NA	TRBV9	TRBJ2-3	TRBD1	CASSVGTGASTDTQYF	TGTGCCAGCAGCGTAGGGACAGGGGCGTCCACAGATACGCAGTATTTT
NA	TRBV7-3	TRBJ2-1	TRBD1	CASSPRQGASYNEQFF	TGTGCCAGCAGCCCCCGACAGGGGGCCTCCTACAATGAGCAGTTCTTC
NA	TRBV5-5	TRBJ2-5	TRBD2	CASSSLRGSQETQYF	TGTGCCAGCAGCTCATTGCGGGGGTCCCAAGAGACCCAGTACTTC
NA	TRBV30	TRBJ2-3	TRBD2	CAWKRTSWGTDTQYF	TGTGCCTGGAAGCGGACTAGTTGGGGCACAGATACGCAGTATTTT
NA	TRBV7-9	TRBJ2-5	NA	CASSLVRETQYF	TGTGCCAGCAGCTTAGTTCGGGAGACCCAGTACTTC
NA	TRBV14	TRBJ1-3	NA	CASSLSLTASGNTIYF	TGTGCCAGCAGCCTGAGCTTGACAGCCTCTGGAAACACCATATATTTT
NA	TRBV7-9	TRBJ2-7	NA	CASSLKGTLTYEQYF	TGTGCCAGCAGCTTAAAAGGGACACTCACCTACGAGCAGTACTTC
once	TRBV11-3	TRBJ2-1	TRBD2	CASSLDGLAPNNEQFF	TGTGCCAGCAGCTTAGATGGACTAGCGCCTAACAATGAGCAGTTCTTC
NA	TRBV5-1	TRBJ2-3	TRBD2	CASSPGTSGRSDTQYF	TGCGCCAGCAGCCCCGGGACTAGCGGGAGGTCAGATACGCAGTATTTT
NA	TRBV7-2	TRBJ2-6	TRBD1	CASSLTGTGPSGANVLTF	TGTGCCAGCAGCCTTACGGGGACAGGGCCGTCTGGGGCCAACGTCCTGACTTTC
NA	TRBV5-4	TRBJ2-1	NA	CASSFGGDLNEQFF	TGTGCCAGCAGCTTTGGGGGTGATCTCAATGAGCAGTTCTTC
NA	TRBV6-6	TRBJ1-1	NA	CASRPLGRATEAFF	TGTGCCAGCAGGCCCTTGGGCAGGGCCACTGAAGCTTTCTTT
NA	TRBV11-2	TRBJ2-5	NA	CASSLGVGGETQYF	TGTGCCAGCAGCTTAGGGGTCGGCGGGGAGACCCAGTACTTC